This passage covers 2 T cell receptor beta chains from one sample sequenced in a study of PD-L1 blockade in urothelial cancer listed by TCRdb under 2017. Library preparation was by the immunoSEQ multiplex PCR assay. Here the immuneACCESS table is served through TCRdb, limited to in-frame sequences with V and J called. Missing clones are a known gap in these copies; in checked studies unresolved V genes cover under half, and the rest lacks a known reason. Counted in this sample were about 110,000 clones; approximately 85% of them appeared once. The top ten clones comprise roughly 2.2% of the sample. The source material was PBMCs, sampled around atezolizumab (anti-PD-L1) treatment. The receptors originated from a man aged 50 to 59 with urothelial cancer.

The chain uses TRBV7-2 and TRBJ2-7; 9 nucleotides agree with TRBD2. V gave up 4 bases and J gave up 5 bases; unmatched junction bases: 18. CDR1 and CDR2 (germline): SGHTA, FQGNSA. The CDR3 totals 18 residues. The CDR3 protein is CASSSGKLAGAVMDEQYF. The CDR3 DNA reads TGTGCCAGCAGCTCTGGAAAACTAGCGGGTGCCGTTATGGACGAGCAGTACTTC.

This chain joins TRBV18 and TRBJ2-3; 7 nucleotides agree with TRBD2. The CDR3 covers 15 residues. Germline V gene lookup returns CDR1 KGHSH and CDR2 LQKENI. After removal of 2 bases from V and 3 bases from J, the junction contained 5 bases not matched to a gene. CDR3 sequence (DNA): TGTGCCAGCTCACCAGGGGGAGGGCCGACAGATACGCAGTATTTT. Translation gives CASSPGGGPTDTQYF.